This T cell receptor (beta chain) was recorded in a study of T cells after yellow fever vaccination. General study results and limits: Sorted repertoires could include abundant contaminating clonotypes from bulk cells. The secondary T-cell response peaked on day 5, not day 15, but was weaker. Post-booster repertoires again held most primary-vaccination clones (96% CD4, 85% to 90% CD8).

The 5'RACE template-switching step produced TCR cDNA and added a universal primer site and UMIs. One entry per CDR3 protein, called by TCRdb with MiXCR from the 5' RACE reads. The data hold 150,000 or so distinct CDR3 sequences, with 9.3% observed a single time. Concerning this clonotype itself: Antigen specificity is unknown.

Per the germline V gene, CDR1 is MNHEY and CDR2 is SMNVEV (reference sequence). The CDR3 is made up of 16 amino acids. Trimming cost V 4 bases and J 0 bases; bases outside gene matches: 4. Sequences were derived from CD8+ T cells sorted from PBMCs, sampled 45 days after the yellow fever booster vaccination. This clonotype originated in a man aged 18 to 35 who received the YFV17D yellow fever vaccine. The chain has TRBV27 and TRBJ2-7; 12 bases match TRBD2. The CDR3, as DNA: TGTGCCAGCAGTTGGACTAGCGGGGCTAGCTCCTACGAGCAGTACTTC. This encodes CASSWTSGASSYEQYF.